These 23 T cell receptor beta chains share one sample of origin, sequenced in a study of shared T cell receptors in the human thymus. Profiled with immunoSEQ multiplex PCR; TCRdb holds only in-frame clones, not every one. The sample has about 660,000 clones, around 89% seen once. This sample was shared with a second study, whose subject was human thymus T cells.

Sequencing was performed on thymocytes. The receptors were gathered from a boy under two years old with a congenital heart defect.

The rearrangement uses TRBV27 and TRBJ1-1, with a weak D call TRBD1 (5 bases). Trimming pared 5 bases from V and 3 bases from J, leaving 13 bases between. From germline, CDR1 is MNHEY and CDR2 SMNVEV (reference sequence). The CDR3 loop spans 14 amino acids. CDR3: CASSPNRSYTEAFF. CDR3 nucleotide sequence: TGTGCCAGCAGTCCGAACAGGAGCTACACTGAAGCTTTCTTT.

This clone was picked up a small number of times. The V call is TRBV14, the J call TRBJ2-7; the match to TRBD1 covers 7 bases. The junction had 5 bases not matched to a gene; V was cut back by 4 bases and J by 2 bases. CDR3 length: 14 residues. CDR1 and CDR2 from the germline V gene are SGHDN and FVKESK. The chain's CDR3 is CASSLDRVAYEQYF. In DNA form, the CDR3 reads TGTGCCAGCAGCCTAGACAGGGTCGCCTACGAGCAGTACTTC. The full variable domain, its missing parts supplied by reference TRBV14 and TRBJ2-7, is EAGVTQFPSHSVIEKGQTVTLRCDPISGHDNLYWYRRVMGKEIKFLLHFVKESKQDESGMPNNRFLAERTGGTYSTLKVQPAELEDSGVYFCASSLDRVAYEQYFGPGTRLTVT.

The chain recombines TRBV30 with TRBJ2-1; a weak D match, TRBD2 (7 bases). Germline V lookup: CDR1 GTSNPN, CDR2 SVGIG (reference sequence). This CDR3 has 14 amino acids. The V end was cut by 3 bases, the J end by 9 bases, with 18 bases between. CDR3 amino acids: CAWRGGGGPGEQFF. In DNA form, the CDR3 reads TGTGCCTGGAGGGGAGGGGGAGGGCCCGGTGAGCAGTTCTTC.

The chain combines TRBV4-3 with TRBJ2-3; D unresolved. The CDR3 is 15 amino acids. Trimming took 0 bases from V and 0 from J, leaving 7 bases between them. CDR1 is LGHNA, CDR2 YSLEER, per germline. The CDR3 nucleotides are TGCGCCAGCAGCCAAGATGCACTGAGCACAGATACGCAGTATTTT. It translates to CASSQDALSTDTQYF.

This chain links TRBV9 with TRBJ2-1; 10 positions match TRBD2. The germline gives CDR1 SGDLS, CDR2 YYNGEE. The CDR3 totals 16 residues. V dropped 4 bases and J dropped 8; count of bases not matched to a gene: 12. The CDR3 protein is CASSSQAGGPRDEQFF. The CDR3, as DNA: TGTGCCAGCAGCTCCCAAGCGGGAGGGCCGAGGGATGAGCAGTTCTTC.

J is TRBJ2-1 and V is TRBV5-6; D is perhaps TRBD2 (5 bases). The CDR3 extends over 18 amino acids. Trimming shortened V by 0 bases and J by 3 bases, and 19 bases separated the two germline ends. CDR1 SGHDT and CDR2 YYEEEE come from the germline V gene. In DNA, the CDR3 is TGTGCCAGCAGCTTGGCCCCTAGGAGGTCCTCTATCTACAATGAGCAGTTCTTC. This gives the protein CASSLAPRRSSIYNEQFF.

Comments on this clone: The junction differs from germline at one of its ends, possibly a read error. The gene calls are TRBV7-8 and TRBJ2-1; 14 bases line up with TRBD2. The CDR3 contains 12 residues. Germline assignment: CDR1 SGHVS and CDR2 FQNEAQ. The CDR3 DNA follows: TGTGCCAGCAGCCGACTAGCGGGAGGGCGCATCTTC. Residues: CASSRLAGGRIF.

V is TRBV6-1 and J is TRBJ2-7, with D perhaps TRBD1 (6 bases). The CDR3 has 16 amino acids. The germline CDR1 and CDR2 sequences are MNHNS and SASEGT. V was cut by 1 base and J by 2 bases, with 15 bases left in between. CDR3 nucleotides: TGTGCCAGCAGTGAAGAGGGGGTAAATCCCACCTACGAGCAGTACTTC. Encoded protein: CASSEEGVNPTYEQYF.

This clone was seen only a few times. The chain recombines TRBV14 with TRBJ1-1; the match to TRBD1 covers 8 bases. V gave up 2 bases and J gave up 0 bases; unmatched junction bases: 5. The CDR3 is made up of 16 amino acids. The germline V gene has CDR1 SGHDN and CDR2 FVKESK. The CDR3 DNA reads TGTGCCAGCAGCCAACGGGACAGGCGCATGAACACTGAAGCTTTCTTT. It encodes CASSQRDRRMNTEAFF. Supplemented by reference TRBV14 and TRBJ1-1, the full variable domain reads EAGVTQFPSHSVIEKGQTVTLRCDPISGHDNLYWYRRVMGKEIKFLLHFVKESKQDESGMPNNRFLAERTGGTYSTLKVQPAELEDSGVYFCASSQRDRRMNTEAFFGQGTRLTVV.

This chain links TRBV28 with TRBJ2-1; TRBD1 aligns across 10 bases. This CDR3 region has 14 residues. Germline CDR1 and CDR2: MDHEN and SYDVKM. V dropped 7 bases and J dropped 7; count of bases not matched to a gene: 7. For the CDR3, the DNA is TGTGCCAGCAACCGGGACAGGGGCCGTAATGAGCAGTTCTTC. This codes for CASNRDRGRNEQFF.

The rearrangement uses TRBV10-3 and TRBJ2-7; the D gene is possibly TRBD2 (6 bases). Germline CDR1 ENHRY, CDR2 SYGVKD. This CDR3 spans 15 amino acids. V lost 5 bases to trimming and J lost 5 bases, with 19 bases between them. CDR3 bases: TGTGCCATCAGTCCTACCCGGGACTTGAGAGACGAGCAGTACTTC. As protein: CAISPTRDLRDEQYF.

V usage is TRBV29-1 and J usage is TRBJ1-2; weak D call: TRBD1 (6 bases). This CDR3 comprises 15 residues. The germline V gene has CDR1 SQVTM and CDR2 ANQGSEA. Trimming removed 6 bases from V and 0 bases from J, with 17 bases in between. The CDR3 bases are TGCAGCGTGTGCACCAGGGGCCCAACTAACTATGGCTACACCTTC. Translating it yields CSVCTRGPTNYGYTF.

The V call is TRBV4-3, the J call TRBJ2-1, with TRBD2 matching 14 bases. This CDR3 is 17 amino acids long. V shed 3 bases, J shed 5 bases, and the junction held 6 bases outside the gene matches. CDR1 is LGHNA and CDR2 is YSLEER in the germline V gene. CDR3 DNA: TGCGCCAGCAGCCACGAGAAGACTAGCGGGAGGGACAATGAGCAGTTCTTC. It is translated as CASSHEKTSGRDNEQFF.

The chain joins TRBV28 to TRBJ1-1; no clear D gene. The germline V gene has CDR1 MDHEN and CDR2 SYDVKM. The germline V and J ends were trimmed by 6 bases and 5 bases, with 7 bases remaining between them. This CDR3 is built from 11 residues. CDR3 nucleotide sequence: TGTGCCAGCAGCTTGAGGACTGAAGCTTTCTTT. This encodes CASSLRTEAFF.

The chain combines TRBV4-1 with TRBJ2-4, with 8 bases fitting TRBD2. Germline lookup yields CDR1 MGHRA and CDR2 YSYEKL. The CDR3 consists of 17 residues. J gave up 4 bases and V 4 bases, and 12 bases lay outside the gene matches. The DNA for the CDR3 is TGCGCCAGCAGCCCCCCCTCGGTCACTAGCGGAAAAAACATTCAGTACTTC. Its translation is CASSPPSVTSGKNIQYF.

J is TRBJ2-7 and V is TRBV9, with 11 bases fitting TRBD2. Losses at the gene ends were 0 bases for V and 4 bases for J; bases not matched to a gene: 9. The CDR3 covers 17 residues. Looked up from germline, CDR1 is SGDLS and CDR2 is YYNGEE. In nucleotides, the CDR3 is TGTGCCAGCAGCGTAGGGACTAGCGGGCAGGGGATTTACGAGCAGTACTTC. Translated, it gives CASSVGTSGQGIYEQYF. Combining the CDR3 with reference TRBV9 and TRBJ2-7 gives the whole variable domain DSGVTQTPKHLITATGQRVTLRCSPRSGDLSVYWYQQSLDQGLQFLIQYYNGEERAKGNILERFSAQQFPDLHSELNLSSLELGDSALYFCASSVGTSGQGIYEQYFGPGTRLTVT.

The rearrangement uses TRBV5-1 and TRBJ2-5; TRBD2 agrees at 10 bases. Germline CDR1 SGHRS, CDR2 YFSETQ. The ends lost 9 bases at V and 1 base at J; junction bases unmatched: 18. The CDR3 has 18 amino acids. The CDR3 loop reads CAIFPPGLAPQGQETQYF. In DNA form, the CDR3 reads TGCGCCATCTTCCCACCGGGACTAGCGCCTCAGGGCCAAGAGACCCAGTACTTC. The full variable domain, in which reference TRBV5-1 and TRBJ2-5 provide the parts outside the CDR3, is KAGVTQTPRYLIKTRGQQVTLSCSPISGHRSVSWYQQTPGQGLQFLFEYFSETQRNKGNFPGRFSGRQFSNSRSEMNVSTLELGDSALYLCAIFPPGLAPQGQETQYFGPGTRLLVL.

This chain uses TRBV2 with TRBJ2-7, with unresolved D. This CDR3 comprises 11 residues. Germline CDR1 is SNHLY and CDR2 is FYNNEI. V lost 7 bases, J lost 1 base, and 5 bases lay in between. CDR3 sequence: CASTLSYEQYF. CDR3 bases: TGTGCCAGCACCCTATCCTACGAGCAGTACTTC. Together with reference TRBV2 and TRBJ2-7, the CDR3 gives the full variable domain: EPEVTQTPSHQVTQMGQEVILRCVPISNHLYFYWYRQILGQKVEFLVSFYNNEISEKSEIFDDQFSVERPDGSNFTLKIRSTKLEDSAMYFCASTLSYEQYFGPGTRLTVT.

For the CDR3, the DNA is TGTGCCAGCAGCCGCCGGACTAGCGCCCTGCTGAGCTACGAGCAGTACTTC. The encoded protein is CASSRRTSALLSYEQYF. The chain has TRBV7-8 and TRBJ2-7, with TRBD2 matching 9 bases. CDR1 is SGHVS, CDR2 FQNEAQ, per germline. The CDR3 runs to 17 residues. V lost 5 bases to trimming and J lost 3 bases; unmatched junction nucleotides: 14.

V gene TRBV7-6 combines with J gene TRBJ2-1, with D possibly being TRBD2 (6 bases). The CDR3 is 16 residues long. Germline CDR1 reads SGHVS; CDR2 reads FNYEAQ. The V and J ends lost 1 base and 3 bases respectively, with 13 bases between them. The CDR3 loop reads CASSLGWLGGYNEQFF. The CDR3 coding sequence is TGTGCCAGCAGCTTAGGATGGCTGGGGGGCTACAATGAGCAGTTCTTC.

A word on this clone: At one boundary the junction diverges from the germline segment, which might be a read error. The rearrangement links TRBV27 to TRBJ2-7; D is uncertain. The CDR3 contains 8 residues. The germline gives CDR1 MNHEY, CDR2 SMNVEV (reference sequence). CDR3 loop: CASTEADF. The CDR3 nucleotides read TGTGCCAGCACCGAGGCGGACTTC.

This clone was observed a handful of times. The chain links TRBV6-1 to TRBJ2-7, with D possibly matching TRBD2 (6 bases). The V gene's germline CDR1 is MNHNS and CDR2 SASEGT. This CDR3 spans 14 amino acids. V was shortened by 6 bases and J by 6 bases, with 18 bases between the two germline ends. The CDR3 reads CASRARGGQVEQYF. The CDR3 nucleotides read TGTGCCAGCAGGGCCCGGGGAGGCCAGGTCGAGCAGTACTTC.

The genes are TRBV28 and TRBJ1-3, with 8 bases matching TRBD1. The V gene's germline CDR1 is MDHEN and CDR2 SYDVKM. With 3 bases clipped from V and 0 bases from J, the junction kept 4 bases outside the gene matches. There are 16 residues in the CDR3. The CDR3 here is CASSFNRGSSGNTIYF. Written as DNA, the CDR3 is TGTGCCAGCAGTTTCAACAGGGGGAGCTCTGGAAACACCATATATTTT.